This T cell receptor (beta chain) was sequenced for a study of blood T cell repertoires in COVID-19. On the study more broadly: There were acute and convalescent COVID-19 samples, and they came from the United States, Italy and Spain. PBMCs, B-cell-depleted T cells, or T cells provided the cDNA or gDNA that made up the material.

TCRdb keeps only in-frame clones here, not all; method: immunoSEQ multiplex PCR. The sample contains around 200,000 clones, approximately 88% of which appear only once. V lost 6 bases to trimming and J lost 8 bases; unmatched junction nucleotides: 1. The CDR3 length is 11 residues. Germline V CDR1 and CDR2: WSHSY, SAAADI. This clonotype was obtained from a man between 40 and 49 years old with acute or convalescent COVID-19. The chain employs TRBV10-2 and TRBJ2-1; 7 nucleotides agree with TRBD2. The sample comprised peripheral blood. In DNA form, the CDR3 reads TGCGCCAGCAGGACTAGCTATGAGCAGTTCTTC. Protein sequence: CASRTSYEQFF.